What follows are 22 T cell receptor beta chains derived from one specimen sequenced in a study of Graves' ophthalmopathy and Graves' hyperthyroidism. The sequenced template was RNA, covering the TCR beta CDR3 region. RT-PCR in the first round used HTBI primers; a second-round multiplex PCR followed. TCRdb reprocessed the multiplex PCR reads via MiXCR and lists one record per CDR3 protein. The data contain 650,000 to 900,000 distinct CDR3 sequences, approximately 40% of them singletons. The sequenced sample consisted of peripheral blood. The receptors shown here come from an adult man with Graves' ophthalmopathy.

The chain combines TRBV7-9 with TRBJ1-2; 12 bases are shared with TRBD1. Germline-derived CDR1 and CDR2 are SEHNR and FQNEAQ (reference sequence). V trimming: 2 bases; J trimming: 7 bases; junction bases outside the gene matches: 8. This CDR3 has 16 residues. DNA for the CDR3: TGTGCCAGCAGCTTAATAGCCGGGACAGGGGGCCTTGGCTACACCTTC. It translates to CASSLIAGTGGLGYTF.

This clonotype was found many times. The rearrangement joins TRBV19 to TRBJ1-6; 8 nucleotides align to TRBD1. The V gene's germline CDR1 is LNHDA and CDR2 SQIVND (reference sequence). V gave up 5 bases and J gave up 9 bases; unmatched junction bases: 6. The CDR3 sequence is 14 residues long. CDR3 coding DNA: TGTGCCAGTAGTCGCGGACAGGGAACTTCACCCCTCCACTTT. Translating it yields CASSRGQGTSPLHF.

This clonotype occurred many times. The V and J genes are TRBV10-1 and TRBJ2-7, with 13 bases that match TRBD2. CDR1 is WNHNN and CDR2 is SYGVQD in the germline V gene (reference sequence). CDR3 length: 16 amino acids. After removal of 2 bases from V and 5 bases from J, the junction contained 6 bases not matched to a gene. CDR3 amino acids: CASSEPGLAGYDEQYF. In DNA form, the CDR3 reads TGCGCCAGCAGTGAGCCGGGACTAGCGGGATACGACGAGCAGTACTTC.

This chain uses TRBV29-1 with TRBJ1-1, with 7 positions matching TRBD1. Germline CDR1 is SQVTM and CDR2 is ANQGSEA. V lost 8 bases, J lost 0 bases, and 9 bases stayed unmatched. The CDR3 extends over 14 amino acids. The chain's CDR3 is CSCGGGQMNTEAFF. The CDR3 DNA reads as TGCAGCTGTGGGGGGGGACAGATGAACACTGAAGCTTTCTTT.

CDR3 bases: TGTGCCAGCAGCTCCGGGGACGGTCAGCCCCAGCATTTT. Translated: CASSSGDGQPQHF. This chain links TRBV11-2 with TRBJ1-5; weak D call: TRBD1 (5 bases). CDR3 length: 13 amino acids. V dropped 4 bases and J dropped 6 bases, with 10 bases sitting between them. Germline values: CDR1 SGHAT, CDR2 FQNNGV.

The rearrangement links TRBV19 to TRBJ2-2, with 10 bases matching TRBD2. Germline CDR1 LNHDA, CDR2 SQIVND (reference sequence). Trimming removed 1 base from V and 4 bases from J; junction bases left unmatched: 9. The CDR3 is 18 amino acids. CDR3 in amino acids: CASSIVVTSGTFTGELFF. DNA for the CDR3: TGTGCCAGTAGTATAGTGGTCACTAGCGGGACGTTCACCGGGGAGCTGTTTTTT. The full variable domain, its missing parts supplied by reference TRBV19 and TRBJ2-2, is DGGITQSPKYLFRKEGQNVTLSCEQNLNHDAMYWYRQDPGQGLRLIYYSQIVNDFQKGDIAEGYSVSREKKESFPLTVTSAQKNPTAFYLCASSIVVTSGTFTGELFFGEGSRLTVL.

Written as DNA, the CDR3 is TGTGCCAGCAGCTTAGTGACGGGTCAGCCCCAGTACTTC. This gives the protein CASSLVTGQPQYF. V gene TRBV11-2 combines with J gene TRBJ2-5, with D unclear. The CDR3 is 13 amino acids. The V end lost 1 base, the J end lost 9 bases, and 12 bases lay between the germline ends. CDR1 is SGHAT and CDR2 is FQNNGV in the germline V gene.

In the case of this clonotype: With a much larger clone just one base away, this may be a read error. The conserved phenylalanine or tryptophan is not found at the CDR3 terminus, so this likely reflects a read error. The chain has TRBV20-1 and TRBJ2-5; TRBD2 matches at 10 bases. V shed 7 bases and J 4 bases; nucleotides not matched to a gene: 3. The length of the CDR3 is 12 residues. Per the germline V gene, CDR1 is DFQATT and CDR2 is SNEGSKA (reference sequence). CDR3 loop: CSVLAGAETQYL. The DNA for the CDR3 is TGCAGTGTCCTAGCGGGAGCAGAGACCCAGTACCTC.

This clonotype was detected ten times or more. This chain uses TRBV10-3 with TRBJ1-4; 9 bases line up with TRBD1. This CDR3 contains 13 residues. J lost 7 bases, V lost 10 bases, and 7 bases had no gene match. Per germline, CDR1 ENHRY and CDR2 SYGVKD. This CDR3 is CATGTGRGEKLFF. In nucleotides, the CDR3 is TGTGCCACCGGGACAGGGAGGGGTGAAAAACTGTTTTTT.

The chain couples TRBV10-3 to TRBJ2-7; TRBD1 is a possible D gene (5 bases). The CDR3 covers 14 residues. Trimming left V 4 bases short and J 9 bases short, with 19 bases between. CDR1 is ENHRY, CDR2 SYGVKD, per germline. CDR3 loop: CAISVDSTNTGQYF. CDR3 bases: TGTGCCATCAGTGTAGACAGCACGAACACCGGGCAGTACTTC.

The genes are TRBV24-1 and TRBJ1-5; D is possibly TRBD1 (5 bases). The CDR3 loop spans 14 amino acids. V lost 12 bases and J 5 bases, leaving 19 bases between the germline ends. The germline CDR1 and CDR2 sequences are KGHDR and SFDVKD. This CDR3 is CAGSLLQGDQPQHF. The CDR3 DNA sequence: TGTGCCGGCAGTTTACTCCAGGGAGATCAGCCCCAGCATTTT.

Concerning this clonotype itself: A much larger clone is a single base away; this may be a read error. The chain joins TRBV19 to TRBJ2-7; tentatively, D is TRBD1 or TRBD2 (5 bases each). CDR3 length: 13 amino acids. The V and J ends lost 3 bases and 3 bases respectively, with 9 bases between them. CDR1 LNHDA and CDR2 SQIVND come from the germline V gene (reference sequence). DNA for the CDR3: TGTGCCAGTAGTATGAGGGGCTACTACGAGCAGTACTTC. Translating it yields CASSMRGYYEQYF.

The chain uses TRBV10-3 and TRBJ1-3, with TRBD1 matching 7 bases. CDR1 is ENHRY, CDR2 SYGVKD, per germline. The CDR3 is made up of 14 amino acids. V shed 8 bases, J shed 4 bases, and the junction held 8 bases outside the gene matches. In nucleotides, the CDR3 is TGTGCCATCGCGACAGGGTCGGGGGGAAACACCATATATTTT. This sequence encodes CAIATGSGGNTIYF.

This clonotype was detected many times. J is TRBJ2-5 and V is TRBV7-2, with D perhaps being TRBD1 or TRBD2 (5 bases each). V shed 3 bases and J shed 5 bases, with 10 bases lying between them. This CDR3 contains 13 residues. The germline gives CDR1 SGHTA, CDR2 FQGNSA. CDR3 loop: CASSFRDEETQYF. For the CDR3, the DNA is TGTGCCAGCAGCTTCCGGGACGAGGAGACCCAGTACTTC.

The chain recombines TRBV20-1 with TRBJ2-7; 9 bases align to TRBD1. The J call may be mistaken, given a closer DNA end match to TRBJ2-1. This CDR3 spans 14 amino acids. The germline gives CDR1 DFQATT, CDR2 SNEGSKA (reference sequence). For the CDR3, the DNA is TGCAGTGTCGGGACAGGGTACGACTACAATGAGCAGTTCTTC. Translated, it gives CSVGTGYDYNEQFF.

CDR3 bases: TGTGCCAGCAGCCTCCGGGACTACACCGGGGAGCTGTTTTTT. Residues: CASSLRDYTGELFF. The chain couples TRBV7-9 to TRBJ2-2; a possible D gene is TRBD2 (6 bases). V was cut by 5 bases and J by 3 bases, with 10 bases left in between. The CDR3 consists of 14 residues. Germline CDR1 reads SEHNR; CDR2 reads FQNEAQ (reference sequence). The variable domain in full, with the rest retrieved from reference TRBV7-9 and TRBJ2-2, is DTGVSQNPRHKITKRGQNVTFRCDPISEHNRLYWYRQTLGQGPEFLTYFQNEAQLEKSRLLSDRFSAERPKGSFSTLEIQRTEQGDSAMYLCASSLRDYTGELFFGEGSRLTVL.

This clonotype has a count of ten or more. The rearrangement joins TRBV12-3 or TRBV12-4 to TRBJ1-1; 10 bases map to TRBD1. The CDR3 is 14 amino acids. Losses at the gene ends were 7 bases for V and 10 bases for J; bases not matched to a gene: 12. As DNA, the CDR3 is TGTGCCAGCACCCCCCTACCGGGACAGGGGAGAGCTTTCTTT. It translates to CASTPLPGQGRAFF.

This clonotype was picked up many times. The chain couples TRBV7-9 to TRBJ1-2; TRBD1 might be the D (5 bases). Trimming removed 5 bases from V and 6 bases from J, with 22 bases in between. This CDR3 spans 16 amino acids. The germline V gene encodes CDR1 SEHNR and CDR2 FQNEAQ (reference sequence). Here the CDR3 reads CASSGRQSSPLNGYTF. The CDR3 DNA is TGTGCCAGCAGCGGCCGACAGAGTAGCCCCCTGAATGGCTACACCTTC.

As for this clonotype: A much larger clonotype is one base distant, so this may be a read error. The chain links TRBV11-2 to TRBJ2-5; no firm D call. The CDR3 spans 13 residues. In germline, CDR1 is SGHAT, CDR2 FQNNGV. CDR3 coding DNA: TGTGCCAGCTGCTTAGCTATATCTGAGACCCAGTACTTC. Translating gives CASCLAISETQYF. The full variable domain, with the rest looked up from reference TRBV11-2 and TRBJ2-5, is EAGVAQSPRYKIIEKRQSVAFWCNPISGHATLYWYQQILGQGPKLLIQFQNNGVVDDSQLPKDRFSAERLKGVDSTLKIQPAKLEDSAVYLCASCLAISETQYFGPGTRLLVL.

Details on this clonotype: This clone may be a read error of a much larger clone one base away. The chain links TRBV7-9 to TRBJ2-5; possibly TRBD1 for D (5 bases). This CDR3 has 13 amino acids. The germline V gene encodes CDR1 SEHNR and CDR2 FQNEAQ (reference sequence). The CDR3 protein is CVSSDTGEETQYF. The CDR3 DNA reads TGTGTCAGCAGCGACACAGGAGAAGAGACCCAGTACTTC.

The chain carries TRBV10-3 and TRBJ1-5, with D hard to call. V dropped 5 bases and J dropped 13 bases, with 9 bases sitting between them. The V gene's germline CDR1 is ENHRY and CDR2 SYGVKD. This CDR3 is built from 10 residues. Here the CDR3 reads CAISKLLQHF. The DNA for the CDR3 is TGTGCCATCAGTAAACTGCTACAGCATTTT.

This chain links TRBV20-1 with TRBJ1-5, with 7 bases aligning to TRBD1. This CDR3 is built from 15 residues. The germline V gene has CDR1 DFQATT and CDR2 SNEGSKA (reference sequence). V lost 3 bases and J lost 0; bases outside the gene matches: 5. The chain's CDR3 is CSARGDSYSNQPQHF. DNA for the CDR3: TGCAGTGCTAGGGGGGACAGCTATAGCAATCAGCCCCAGCATTTT.